The 28 T cell receptor beta chains given below trace back to one sample, sequenced in a study of shared clonotypes between healthy human individuals. Method: immunoSEQ multiplex PCR; TCRdb's copy keeps in-frame clones and lacks some. The data hold about 2 million clones, with roughly 96% observed a single time. Sequenced input: naive CD4+ T cells sorted from blood. Subset of the sample: CD45RA+ positively selected. These receptor sequences come from a man between 18 and 29 years old in good health.

In DNA, the CDR3 is TGTGCCAGCAGCTTGGGCAGCTGGAACCCGTTTAATGAAAAACTGTTTTTT. Its protein product is CASSLGSWNPFNEKLFF. The chain joins TRBV11-2 to TRBJ1-4; no definite D call. Trimming took 3 bases from V and 4 from J, leaving 18 bases between them. This CDR3 spans 17 amino acids. Germline V lookup: CDR1 SGHAT, CDR2 FQNNGV.

This chain links TRBV7-9 with TRBJ2-1; D is possibly TRBD2 (5 bases). Germline-derived CDR1 and CDR2 are SEHNR and FQNEAQ (reference sequence). Trimming took 2 bases from V and 7 from J, leaving 12 bases between them. CDR3 length: 14 amino acids. CDR3 nucleotide sequence: TGTGCCAGCAGCTTAACACCGAGGGAGAATGAGCAGTTCTTC. The encoded protein is CASSLTPRENEQFF.

This sequence joins TRBV10-3 and TRBJ2-2; 10 bases match TRBD1. The CDR3 covers 16 residues. Germline-derived CDR1 and CDR2 are ENHRY and SYGVKD. With V trimmed by 6 bases and J by 4 bases, 8 bases remained unmatched. CDR3 sequence: CAISLTGGMVTGELFF. The CDR3 DNA is TGTGCCATCAGCCTGACAGGGGGCATGGTCACCGGGGAGCTGTTTTTT.

The chain employs TRBV27 and TRBJ1-4; 7 nucleotides agree with TRBD1. The CDR3 spans 18 residues. CDR1 is MNHEY and CDR2 is SMNVEV in the germline V gene (reference sequence). The junction had 12 bases not matched to a gene; V was cut back by 3 bases and J by 2 bases. The DNA of the CDR3 is TGTGCCAGCAGTTTTAAGGGGGCGCAGTGGGCGACTAATGAAAAACTGTTTTTT. Protein: CASSFKGAQWATNEKLFF.

This chain links TRBV11-2 with TRBJ2-7; no firm D call. Trimming cost V 4 bases and J 3 bases, with 16 bases left between them. Germline V lookup: CDR1 SGHAT, CDR2 FQNNGV. The CDR3 is made up of 15 amino acids. Written as DNA, the CDR3 is TGTGCCAGCAGCTACAGTAGTCTTCACGTCTACGAGCAGTACTTC. It is translated as CASSYSSLHVYEQYF.

Notes on this clone: At one boundary the junction diverges from the germline segment, which might be a read error. The CDR3 DNA follows: TGTGCCAGCAGCTCGGGACAGGGGGTGTTCGCCTTC. It yields the protein CASSSGQGVFAF. The chain joins TRBV5-6 to TRBJ1-2; 11 bases are a match to TRBD1. The germline CDR1 and CDR2 sequences are SGHDT and YYEEEE. There are 12 residues in the CDR3.

This chain joins TRBV10-2 and TRBJ2-5; TRBD1 agrees at 7 bases. The CDR3 has 15 amino acids. V gave up 4 bases and J gave up 1 base; unmatched junction bases: 6. CDR1 and CDR2 from the germline V gene are WSHSY and SAAADI. The CDR3 DNA reads as TGCGCCAGCAGTGGGACAGGTAAAAGCCAAGAGACCCAGTACTTC. Translated, it gives CASSGTGKSQETQYF.

This rearrangement joins TRBV29-1 to TRBJ2-7, with a possible D match to TRBD1 (6 bases). V gave up 6 bases and J gave up 2 bases, with 23 bases separating them. Germline values: CDR1 SQVTM, CDR2 ANQGSEA. The CDR3 loop spans 16 amino acids. CDR3 nucleotides: TGCAGCGTAGTAGCCGTCACAGGGAAACGCGCCTACGAGCAGTACTTC. This translates into CSVVAVTGKRAYEQYF.

The chain joins TRBV7-8 to TRBJ1-5, with D perhaps matching TRBD1 (5 bases). Looked up from germline, CDR1 is SGHVS and CDR2 is FQNEAQ. This CDR3 region has 15 residues. Trimming stripped 2 bases from V and 5 bases from J, with 13 bases between. CDR3 bases: TGTGCCAGCAGCTTATTCTCCAGGGACGATCAGCCCCAGCATTTT. Translating gives CASSLFSRDDQPQHF.

This clone came up once. The chain has TRBV27 and TRBJ2-6, with 9 bases aligning to TRBD1. This CDR3 has 17 amino acids. Germline CDR1 MNHEY, CDR2 SMNVEV (reference sequence). J gave up 2 bases and V 7 bases, and 9 bases lay outside the gene matches. The CDR3 loop reads CASMGQGIQTGANVLTF. The CDR3 DNA follows: TGTGCCAGCATGGGACAGGGCATACAAACTGGGGCCAACGTCCTGACTTTC.

The chain has TRBV4-1 and TRBJ2-3; 9 positions match TRBD2. V trimming: 2 bases; J trimming: 4 bases; junction bases outside the gene matches: 10. CDR3 length: 17 residues. Germline V lookup: CDR1 MGHRA, CDR2 YSYEKL. The CDR3 nucleotides read TGCGCCAGCAGCCAATCGGCTAGCGGGGTCCCCCCAGATACGCAGTATTTT. Translating it yields CASSQSASGVPPDTQYF.

This rearrangement joins TRBV29-1 to TRBJ1-5; D possibly corresponds to TRBD1 (6 bases). The germline V gene has CDR1 SQVTM and CDR2 ANQGSEA. This CDR3 has 16 residues. V lost 5 bases and J 0 bases, leaving 17 bases between the germline ends. The DNA of the CDR3 is TGCAGCGTTAATGGGGGGGGCAGGACTAGCAATCAGCCCCAGCATTTT. Translated: CSVNGGGRTSNQPQHF.

The chain couples TRBV4-2 to TRBJ2-5; D might be TRBD2 (5 bases). Per the germline V gene, CDR1 is LGHNA and CDR2 is YNFKEQ. Trimming took 1 base from V and 2 from J, leaving 14 bases between them. The CDR3 runs to 16 residues. CDR3 nucleotide sequence: TGTGCCAGCAGCCAAGGATCTAGCCAGCCTCAAGAGACCCAGTACTTC. This translates into CASSQGSSQPQETQYF.

The CDR3 sequence: CASSPYPGTENYGYTF. The CDR3 DNA is TGCGCCAGCAGTCCCTATCCCGGGACAGAGAACTATGGCTACACCTTC. The V gene is TRBV5-1, the J gene TRBJ1-2; TRBD1 matches 7 bases. J gave up 2 bases and V 5 bases, and 12 bases lay outside the gene matches. The germline V gene has CDR1 SGHRS and CDR2 YFSETQ. The length of the CDR3 is 16 residues.

The chain is built from TRBV2 and TRBJ2-1; 10 positions match TRBD2. Germline assignment: CDR1 SNHLY and CDR2 FYNNEI. V trimming: 6 bases; J trimming: 4 bases; junction bases outside the gene matches: 3. CDR3 length: 14 residues. CDR3 region: CASRLAGVYNEQFF. Written as DNA, the CDR3 is TGTGCCAGCAGGCTAGCGGGGGTTTACAATGAGCAGTTCTTC.

The V call is TRBV28, the J call TRBJ2-3; 7 bases are shared with TRBD1. Germline V gives CDR1 MDHEN, CDR2 SYDVKM. The CDR3 is made up of 18 amino acids. V lost 4 bases to trimming and J lost 6 bases; unmatched junction nucleotides: 19. CDR3 amino acids: CASSSYLYRDRISDTQYF. The CDR3 bases are TGTGCCAGCAGTTCATACTTATACCGGGACAGAATATCTGATACGCAGTATTTT.

The rearrangement links TRBV2 to TRBJ2-1, with D unresolved. The germline V gene has CDR1 SNHLY and CDR2 FYNNEI. The length of the CDR3 is 12 residues. The V gene lost 6 bases and the J gene lost 6 bases, with 9 bases spanning the gap. CDR3 nucleotides: TGTGCCAGCAGGTCCACTTTCAATGAGCAGTTCTTC. Residues: CASRSTFNEQFF.

The V call is TRBV11-2, the J call TRBJ2-7; TRBD1 matches at 9 bases. Germline V gene sequence: CDR1 SGHAT, CDR2 FQNNGV. Losses at the gene ends were 7 bases for V and 2 bases for J; bases not matched to a gene: 12. The CDR3 extends over 16 amino acids. The CDR3 loop reads CASTILPGTGTYEQYF. CDR3 bases: TGTGCCAGCACCATACTACCCGGGACAGGGACCTACGAGCAGTACTTC.

The chain couples TRBV5-1 to TRBJ2-5; D uncertain. Per germline, CDR1 SGHRS and CDR2 YFSETQ. V dropped 4 bases and J dropped 5 bases, with 15 bases sitting between them. This CDR3 contains 14 residues. CDR3 bases: TGCGCCAGCAGCCCCGTGGGCGTCGGGGAGACCCAGTACTTC. Translated: CASSPVGVGETQYF.

The V gene is TRBV2, the J gene TRBJ1-2; TRBD1 might be the D (5 bases). Germline assignment: CDR1 SNHLY and CDR2 FYNNEI. This CDR3 comprises 13 residues. Trimming left V 9 bases short and J 8 bases short, with 19 bases between. CDR3 in amino acids: CARSPGPANGYTF. The CDR3, as DNA: TGTGCCAGATCCCCGGGACCCGCCAACGGCTACACCTTC.

The J gene is TRBJ1-3, the V gene TRBV11-2; D remains unclear. V lost 4 bases and J 0 bases, leaving 10 bases between the germline ends. Germline CDR1 and CDR2: SGHAT and FQNNGV. CDR3 length: 15 residues. In DNA form, the CDR3 reads TGTGCCAGCAGCTCCGGCATGAGCTCTGGAAACACCATATATTTT. Translation: CASSSGMSSGNTIYF.

The chain carries TRBV19 and TRBJ1-6; D possibly corresponds to TRBD1 (6 bases). Per the germline V gene, CDR1 is LNHDA and CDR2 is SQIVND (reference sequence). This CDR3 contains 13 residues. Trimming stripped 7 bases from V and 4 bases from J, with 8 bases between. The CDR3 DNA is TGTGCCAGTAAGGACAGATATAATTCACCCCTCCACTTT. The encoded protein is CASKDRYNSPLHF.

This clone was seen many times. The chain recombines TRBV7-9 with TRBJ2-1; D might be TRBD2 (5 bases). The germline CDR1 and CDR2 sequences are SEHNR and FQNEAQ (reference sequence). The ends were cut back, 1 base at V and 12 bases at J, with 16 bases in the middle. The CDR3 is made up of 14 amino acids. The CDR3, as DNA: TGTGCCAGCAGCTTAGAAGGAGCGGCCGCAGGGCAGTTCTTC. This encodes CASSLEGAAAGQFF.

The V and J genes are TRBV5-1 and TRBJ2-7, with D possibly TRBD2 on 6 matching bases. Germline CDR1 is SGHRS and CDR2 is YFSETQ. This CDR3 contains 14 residues. The V end lost 4 bases, the J end lost 5 bases, and 16 bases lay between the germline ends. The CDR3 sequence: CASSPWRDRDEQYF. Here the CDR3 DNA reads TGCGCCAGCAGCCCTTGGCGGGACCGGGACGAGCAGTACTTC.

V is TRBV28 and J is TRBJ1-4; D gene uncertain. Germline lookup yields CDR1 MDHEN and CDR2 SYDVKM. The V and J ends lost 11 bases and 8 bases respectively, with 15 bases between them. There are 12 residues in the CDR3. DNA of the CDR3: TGTGCCGCCAGTTTAACGGGGGAAAAACTGTTTTTT. As protein: CAASLTGEKLFF. Complete variable domain (other parts from reference TRBV28 and TRBJ1-4): DVKVTQSSRYLVKRTGEKVFLECVQDMDHENMFWYRQDPGLGLRLIYFSYDVKMKEKGDIPEGYSVSREKKERFSLILESASTNQTSMYLCAASLTGEKLFFGSGTQLSVL.

This sequence joins TRBV27 and TRBJ2-7; D call uncertain. The CDR3 contains 15 residues. The germline V and J ends were trimmed by 5 bases and 2 bases, with 16 bases remaining between them. Germline CDR1 is MNHEY and CDR2 is SMNVEV (reference sequence). CDR3 sequence: CASSMKFHPTYEQYF. CDR3 nucleotide sequence: TGTGCCAGCAGTATGAAGTTCCATCCGACCTACGAGCAGTACTTC.

V usage is TRBV5-6 and J usage is TRBJ2-5; D may be TRBD2 (7 bases). The germline CDR1 and CDR2 sequences are SGHDT and YYEEEE. V gave up 2 bases and J gave up 5 bases, with 13 bases separating them. This CDR3 is built from 14 residues. This CDR3 reads CASSFGGHRETQYF. DNA for the CDR3: TGTGCCAGCAGCTTCGGGGGGCATCGGGAGACCCAGTACTTC.

DNA for the CDR3: TGTGCCAGCAGTGAGAACCAGCTACGCGCCGGGGAGCTGTTTTTT. Protein sequence: CASSENQLRAGELFF. The chain has TRBV25-1 and TRBJ2-2; D ambiguous. There are 15 residues in the CDR3. From germline, CDR1 is MGHDK and CDR2 SYGVNS. The V end was cut by 3 bases, the J end by 6 bases, with 14 bases between.